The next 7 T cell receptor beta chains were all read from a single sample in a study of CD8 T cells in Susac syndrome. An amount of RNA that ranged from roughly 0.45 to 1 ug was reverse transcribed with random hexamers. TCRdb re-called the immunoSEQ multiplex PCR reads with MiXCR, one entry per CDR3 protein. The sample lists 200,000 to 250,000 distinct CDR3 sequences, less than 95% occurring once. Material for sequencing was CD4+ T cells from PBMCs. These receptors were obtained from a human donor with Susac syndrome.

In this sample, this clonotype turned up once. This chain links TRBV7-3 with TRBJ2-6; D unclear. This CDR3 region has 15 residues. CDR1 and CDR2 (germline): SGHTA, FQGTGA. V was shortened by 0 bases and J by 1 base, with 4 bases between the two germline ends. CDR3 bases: TGTGCCAGCAGCTTAACGGGGTCTGGGGCCAACGTCCTGACTTTC. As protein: CASSLTGSGANVLTF.

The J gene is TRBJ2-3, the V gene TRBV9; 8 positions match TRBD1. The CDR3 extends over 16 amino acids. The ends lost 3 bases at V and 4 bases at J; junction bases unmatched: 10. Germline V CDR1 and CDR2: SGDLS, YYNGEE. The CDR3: CASSGRGQGAADTQYF. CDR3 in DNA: TGTGCCAGCAGCGGGAGGGGGCAGGGGGCCGCAGATACGCAGTATTTT. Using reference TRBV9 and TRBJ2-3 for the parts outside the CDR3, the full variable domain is DSGVTQTPKHLITATGQRVTLRCSPRSGDLSVYWYQQSLDQGLQFLIQYYNGEERAKGNILERFSAQQFPDLHSELNLSSLELGDSALYFCASSGRGQGAADTQYFGPGTRLTVL.

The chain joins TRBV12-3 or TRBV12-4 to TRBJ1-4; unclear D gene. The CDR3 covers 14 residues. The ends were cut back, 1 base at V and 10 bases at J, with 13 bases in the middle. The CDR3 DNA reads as TGTGCCAGCAGTTTAGTGGGTTCGCTCGGAAAACTGTTTTTT. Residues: CASSLVGSLGKLFF.

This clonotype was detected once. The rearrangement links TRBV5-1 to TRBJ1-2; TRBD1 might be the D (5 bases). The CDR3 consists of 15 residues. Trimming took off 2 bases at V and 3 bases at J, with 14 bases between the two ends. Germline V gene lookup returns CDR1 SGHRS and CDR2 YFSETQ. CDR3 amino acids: CASSFGGGYDYGYTF. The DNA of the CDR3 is TGCGCCAGCAGCTTTGGCGGGGGTTATGACTATGGCTACACCTTC.

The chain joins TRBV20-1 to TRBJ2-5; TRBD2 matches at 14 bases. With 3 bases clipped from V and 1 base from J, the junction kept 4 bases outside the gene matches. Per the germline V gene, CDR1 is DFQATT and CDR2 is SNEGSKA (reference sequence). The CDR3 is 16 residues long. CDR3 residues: CSASRLAGGPQETQYF. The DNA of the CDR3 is TGCAGTGCTAGTCGACTAGCGGGGGGGCCCCAAGAGACCCAGTACTTC.

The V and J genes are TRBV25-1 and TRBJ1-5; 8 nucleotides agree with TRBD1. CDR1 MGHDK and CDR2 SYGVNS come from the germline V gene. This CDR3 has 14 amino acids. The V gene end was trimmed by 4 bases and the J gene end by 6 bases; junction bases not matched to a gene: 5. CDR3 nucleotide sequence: TGTGCCAGCAGTGGTGGGCAGGGGGCTCAGCCCCAGCATTTT. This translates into CASSGGQGAQPQHF.

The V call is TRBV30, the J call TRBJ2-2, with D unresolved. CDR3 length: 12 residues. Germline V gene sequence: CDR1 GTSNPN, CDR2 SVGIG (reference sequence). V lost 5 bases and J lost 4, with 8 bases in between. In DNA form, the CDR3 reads TGTGCCTGGGGTTTAAGCACCGGGGAGCTGTTTTTT. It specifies CAWGLSTGELFF. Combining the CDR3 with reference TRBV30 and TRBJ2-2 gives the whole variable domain SQTIHQWPATLVQPVGSPLSLECTVEGTSNPNLYWYRQAAGRGLQLLFYSVGIGQISSEVPQNLSASRPQDRQFILSSKKLLLSDSGFYLCAWGLSTGELFFGEGSRLTVL.